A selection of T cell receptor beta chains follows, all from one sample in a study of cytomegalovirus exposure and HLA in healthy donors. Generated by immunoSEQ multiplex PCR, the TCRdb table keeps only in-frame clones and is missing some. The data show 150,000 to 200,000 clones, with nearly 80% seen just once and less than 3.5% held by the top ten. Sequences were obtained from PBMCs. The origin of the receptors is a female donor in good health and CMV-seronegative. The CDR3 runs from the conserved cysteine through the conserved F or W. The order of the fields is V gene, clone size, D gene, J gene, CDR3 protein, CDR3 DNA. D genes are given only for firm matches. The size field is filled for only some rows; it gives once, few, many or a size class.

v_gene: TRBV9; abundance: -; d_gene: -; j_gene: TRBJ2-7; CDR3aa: CASSVGATEQYF; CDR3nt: TGTGCCAGCAGCGTAGGGGCAACTGAGCAGTACTTC
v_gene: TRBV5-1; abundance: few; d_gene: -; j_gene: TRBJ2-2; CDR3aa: CASSPLQGGPAGELFF; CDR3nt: TGCGCCAGCAGCCCCTTACAGGGGGGGCCTGCCGGGGAGCTGTTTTTT
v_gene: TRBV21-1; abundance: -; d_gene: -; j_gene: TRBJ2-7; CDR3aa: CASSKVGRADSYEQYF; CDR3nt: TGTGCCAGCAGCAAAGTAGGACGAGCGGACTCCTACGAGCAGTACTTC
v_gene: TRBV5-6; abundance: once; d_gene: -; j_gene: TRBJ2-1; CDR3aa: CASILGTPYNEQFF; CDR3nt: TGTGCCAGCATCCTAGGGACACCCTACAATGAGCAGTTCTTC
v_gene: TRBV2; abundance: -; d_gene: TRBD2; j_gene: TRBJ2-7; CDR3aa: CASSDIERTSSHEQYF; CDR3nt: TGTGCCAGCAGTGATATCGAGCGGACTAGCAGCCACGAGCAGTACTTC
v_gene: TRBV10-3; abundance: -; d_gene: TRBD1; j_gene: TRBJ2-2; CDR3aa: CAIRGAVGQVNTGELFF; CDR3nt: TGTGCCATCAGGGGTGCGGTAGGACAGGTTAATACCGGGGAGCTGTTTTTT
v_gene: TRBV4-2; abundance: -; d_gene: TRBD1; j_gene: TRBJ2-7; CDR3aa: CASSQGQGRSSYEQYF; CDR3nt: TGTGCCAGCAGCCAGGGACAGGGCCGAAGCTCCTACGAGCAGTACTTC
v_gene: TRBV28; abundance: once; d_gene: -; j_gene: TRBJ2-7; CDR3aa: CASSPIYQVRSYEQYF; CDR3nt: TGTGCCAGCAGCCCAATATATCAGGTCCGGTCCTACGAGCAGTACTTC
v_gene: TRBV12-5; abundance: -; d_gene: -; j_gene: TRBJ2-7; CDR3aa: CASGPHLKSYEQYF; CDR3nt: TGTGCTAGTGGTCCCCACTTAAAATCCTACGAGCAGTACTTC
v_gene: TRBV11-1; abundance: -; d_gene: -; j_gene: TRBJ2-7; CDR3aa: CASSLAGASYEQYF; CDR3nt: TGTGCCAGCAGCTTAGCAGGGGCTTCTTACGAGCAGTACTTC
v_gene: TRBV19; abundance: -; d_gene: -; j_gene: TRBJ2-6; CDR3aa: CASREDSGANVLTF; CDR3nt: TGTGCCAGTAGAGAGGACTCTGGGGCCAACGTCCTGACTTTC
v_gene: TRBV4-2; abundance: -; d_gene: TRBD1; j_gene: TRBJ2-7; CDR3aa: CASSRDRGADEQYF; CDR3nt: TGTGCCAGCAGCCGTGACAGGGGGGCTGACGAGCAGTACTTC
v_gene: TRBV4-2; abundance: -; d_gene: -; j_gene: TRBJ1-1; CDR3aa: CASSQEVWGPEAFF; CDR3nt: TGTGCCAGCAGCCAAGAAGTATGGGGGCCTGAAGCTTTCTTT
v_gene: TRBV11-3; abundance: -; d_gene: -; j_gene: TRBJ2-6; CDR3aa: CASIYSASGANVLTF; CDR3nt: TGTGCCAGCATCTATTCCGCCTCTGGGGCCAACGTCCTGACTTTC
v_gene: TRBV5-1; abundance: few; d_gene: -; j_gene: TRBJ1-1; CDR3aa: CASSSTGLTEAFF; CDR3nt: TGCGCCAGCAGCTCGACAGGTTTGACTGAAGCTTTCTTT
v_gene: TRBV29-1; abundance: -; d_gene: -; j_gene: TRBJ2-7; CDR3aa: CSVESRVRDEQYF; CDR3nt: TGCAGCGTTGAAAGTCGAGTACGCGACGAGCAGTACTTC
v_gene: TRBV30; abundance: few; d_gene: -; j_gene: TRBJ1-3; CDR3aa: CAWWGGFGNTIYF; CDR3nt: TGTGCCTGGTGGGGGGGCTTTGGAAACACCATATATTTT
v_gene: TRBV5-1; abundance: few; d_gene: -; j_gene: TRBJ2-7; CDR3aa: CASSLSQGISYEQYF; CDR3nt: TGCGCCAGCAGCTTGAGTCAGGGGATCTCCTACGAGCAGTACTTC
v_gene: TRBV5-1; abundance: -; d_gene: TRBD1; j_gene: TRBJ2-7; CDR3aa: CASSQGQGSDEQYF; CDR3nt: TGCGCCAGCAGCCAAGGACAGGGCAGCGACGAGCAGTACTTC
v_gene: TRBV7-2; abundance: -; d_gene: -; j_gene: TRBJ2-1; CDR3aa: CASSSAGIYNEQFF; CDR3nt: TGTGCCAGCAGCTCCGCAGGGATCTACAATGAGCAGTTCTTC
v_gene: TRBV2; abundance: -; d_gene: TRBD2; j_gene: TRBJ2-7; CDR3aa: CASSALAGGIRNEQYF; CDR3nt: TGTGCCAGCAGCGCCCTAGCGGGAGGGATCCGGAACGAGCAGTACTTC
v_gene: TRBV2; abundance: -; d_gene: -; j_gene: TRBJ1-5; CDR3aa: CASSEGNSNQPQHF; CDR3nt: TGTGCCAGCAGTGAAGGAAATAGCAATCAGCCCCAGCACTTT